The rows below give T cell receptor beta chains drawn from one sample of a study of T-cell memory formation after mild COVID-19. Each CDR3 protein is one row after TCRdb ran MiXCR on the 5' RACE reads. The sample includes around 200,000 distinct CDR3 sequences, 20% to 25% of them seen just once. Sequenced material: PBMCs or a T cell subset sorted from them (not recorded which). These receptors were collected from an adult woman who had mild COVID-19 (a few samples of this study predate the infection). Cell type and time point are not known. Each CDR3 is given with its conserved first and last residue. Fields, in order: D gene, J gene, clone size, V gene, CDR3 DNA, CDR3 protein. A D gene is named only where the DNA matches it firmly. A clone size is listed for some rows: how often the clone was seen (once, few, many), or a class if it is expanded.

D gene: NA; J gene: TRBJ2-1; clone size: NA; V gene: TRBV24-1; CDR3 DNA: TGTGCCACCAGTGATTTGTCAGGGGGGCACAATGAGCAGTTCTTC; CDR3 protein: CATSDLSGGHNEQFF
D gene: TRBD1; J gene: TRBJ2-3; clone size: few; V gene: TRBV12-3/TRBV12-4; CDR3 DNA: TGTGCCAGCAGTTTTTTAGGGACAGGTACAGATACGCAGTATTTT; CDR3 protein: CASSFLGTGTDTQYF
D gene: NA; J gene: TRBJ2-2; clone size: few; V gene: TRBV4-3; CDR3 DNA: TGCGCCAGCAGCCCCGGGAGCCCGTTGGACACCGGGGAGCTGTTTTTT; CDR3 protein: CASSPGSPLDTGELFF
D gene: TRBD2; J gene: TRBJ2-7; clone size: many; V gene: TRBV30; CDR3 DNA: TGTGCCTTGTGGGGCGGGGGGCAGAAGTACTTC; CDR3 protein: CALWGGGQKYF
D gene: NA; J gene: TRBJ1-4; clone size: NA; V gene: TRBV12-3/TRBV12-4; CDR3 DNA: TGTGCCAGCAGTTTAGGGTGGAATGAAAAACTGTTTTTT; CDR3 protein: CASSLGWNEKLFF
D gene: TRBD2; J gene: TRBJ2-7; clone size: few; V gene: TRBV6-5; CDR3 DNA: TGTGCCAGCAGTTACGCGGGGGGTTCTACCTACGAGCAGTACTTC; CDR3 protein: CASSYAGGSTYEQYF
D gene: NA; J gene: TRBJ1-2; clone size: few; V gene: TRBV5-5; CDR3 DNA: TGTGCCAGCAGCTCGAAGACAGGCCCCGGGTATGGCTACACCTTC; CDR3 protein: CASSSKTGPGYGYTF
D gene: NA; J gene: TRBJ1-5; clone size: many; V gene: TRBV7-9; CDR3 DNA: TGTGCCAGCAGCCCTGGAAGGCAGCCCCAGCATTTT; CDR3 protein: CASSPGRQPQHF
D gene: NA; J gene: TRBJ2-3; clone size: few; V gene: TRBV20-1; CDR3 DNA: TGCAGTGCTAGACTTACTAGGGGCGCTAGCACAGATACGCAGTATTTT; CDR3 protein: CSARLTRGASTDTQYF
D gene: NA; J gene: TRBJ2-6; clone size: NA; V gene: TRBV27; CDR3 DNA: TGTGCCAGCAGTTTATCGGCAGCGGCAAACTCTGGGGCCAACGTCCTGACTTTC; CDR3 protein: CASSLSAAANSGANVLTF
D gene: NA; J gene: TRBJ2-1; clone size: few; V gene: TRBV5-1; CDR3 DNA: TGCGCCAGCAGCTTTTGGACAGACCACAATGAGCAGTTCTTC; CDR3 protein: CASSFWTDHNEQFF
D gene: NA; J gene: TRBJ2-3; clone size: NA; V gene: TRBV29-1; CDR3 DNA: TGCAGCGTTGAAGGGGCAGCAATTAGCACAGATACGCAGTATTTT; CDR3 protein: CSVEGAAISTDTQYF
D gene: NA; J gene: TRBJ1-1; clone size: NA; V gene: TRBV24-1; CDR3 DNA: TGTGCCACCAGTGATCGGAACACAGGGTTGGCTGAAGCTTTCTTT; CDR3 protein: CATSDRNTGLAEAFF
D gene: TRBD1; J gene: TRBJ2-7; clone size: NA; V gene: TRBV12-3/TRBV12-4; CDR3 DNA: TGTGCCAGCAGTTGGGATCGACAGGGGGCCTACGAGCAGTACTTC; CDR3 protein: CASSWDRQGAYEQYF
D gene: NA; J gene: TRBJ2-7; clone size: NA; V gene: TRBV5-6; CDR3 DNA: TGTGCCAGCAGCACTAGGGGCAGGGGATCCTCCTACGAGCAGTACTTC; CDR3 protein: CASSTRGRGSSYEQYF
D gene: NA; J gene: TRBJ1-5; clone size: NA; V gene: TRBV7-2; CDR3 DNA: TGTGCCAGCAGTCGGGGCAATCAGCCCCAGCATTTT; CDR3 protein: CASSRGNQPQHF
D gene: NA; J gene: TRBJ1-4; clone size: NA; V gene: TRBV6-6; CDR3 DNA: TGTGCCAGCAGTTCCCCTATGGCCCTAGGCGGTTGGCTGTTTTTT; CDR3 protein: CASSSPMALGGWLFF
D gene: TRBD1; J gene: TRBJ1-1; clone size: NA; V gene: TRBV7-9; CDR3 DNA: TGTGCCAGCCCAACCTGGGGACAGGGGTATACTGAAGCTTTCTTT; CDR3 protein: CASPTWGQGYTEAFF